A selection of T cell receptor beta chains follows, all from one sample in a study of blood T cell repertoires in COVID-19. The assay was immunoSEQ multiplex PCR, and TCRdb's table has in-frame clones only and misses some. The top ten clones hold 3.5% to 4.5% of a sample with over 130,000 clones, 80% to 85% of them seen once. The source material was peripheral blood. These receptors originate from a woman aged 55-70 years with acute or convalescent COVID-19. Both conserved end residues are part of each CDR3. A D gene is named only where the DNA matches it firmly. Size is omitted from some rows. Given values are once, few, many or a class for expanded clones.

j_call d_call clone_size v_call cdr3_nt cdr3_aa
TRBJ2-1 TRBD2 . TRBV4-3 TGCGCCAGCAGCCAAGAGGTAGCGGGAGGGGACTACAATGAGCAGTTCTTC CASSQEVAGGDYNEQFF
TRBJ2-5 TRBD2 . TRBV11-3 TGTGCCAGCAGCTTAGGGGTTTCGACCGGGACTAGCGGGGAGACCCAGTACTTC CASSLGVSTGTSGETQYF
TRBJ2-7 TRBD1 . TRBV5-1 TGCGCCAGCAACCCGGGACAGGGGGCCGGGGAGCAGTACTTC CASNPGQGAGEQYF
TRBJ2-7 . . TRBV7-6 TGTGCCAGCAGCTTAGCCGGGACTGCGTACGAGCAGTACTTC CASSLAGTAYEQYF
TRBJ2-1 . . TRBV14 TGTGCCAGCAGCCAACTAACGACAGTGGGGTGGGATGAGCAGTTCTTC CASSQLTTVGWDEQFF
TRBJ2-2 TRBD1 . TRBV24-1 TGTGCCACCGCCGGGACAGAAAACACCGGGGAGCTGTTTTTT CATAGTENTGELFF
TRBJ1-6 TRBD1 . TRBV5-4 TGTGCCAGCAGCTTTCGTCTGGTCCGAGACAGGGGGCGAAATTCACCCCTCCACTTT CASSFRLVRDRGRNSPLHF
TRBJ2-7 . . TRBV4-1 TGCGCCAGTACGGGGGACGGGGACGAGCAGTACTTC CASTGDGDEQYF
TRBJ2-2 . . TRBV2 TGTGCCAGCAATGACCTCGGGGAGCTGTTTTTT CASNDLGELFF
TRBJ1-1 . . TRBV20-1 TGCAGTGCTAGTGTTCTTACTGAAGCTTTCTTT CSASVLTEAFF
TRBJ1-2 . . TRBV19 TGTGCCAGTAGTATAGGAGTGCGGACAGATGGCTACACCTTC CASSIGVRTDGYTF
TRBJ1-6 . . TRBV19 TGTGCCAGTAGTGAACAGCATTCACCCCTCCACTTT CASSEQHSPLHF
TRBJ2-5 TRBD2 . TRBV3-1/TRBV3-2 TGTGCCAGCAGCACAGGGCTAGCGGGAGGGGTCGAGACCCAGTACTTC CASSTGLAGGVETQYF
TRBJ2-2 TRBD2 . TRBV11-3 TGTGCCAGCAGCTTAGGTGGGACTAGCAGCACCGGGGAGCTGTTTTTT CASSLGGTSSTGELFF
TRBJ2-7 . . TRBV7-8 TGTGCCAGCAGCCGGCACGGGGAAAACTACGAGCAGTACTTC CASSRHGENYEQYF
TRBJ1-2 TRBD1 . TRBV30 TGTGCCTGGATCAGGGGGCGGGCGGATGGCTACACCTTC CAWIRGRADGYTF
TRBJ1-5 TRBD1 . TRBV28 TGTGCCAGCAGTTCTGCCGGGACAGGGTATCAGCCCCAGCATTTT CASSSAGTGYQPQHF
TRBJ2-3 . . TRBV5-6 TGTGCCAGCAGCCACACACCAGGGGCGGCCCTTGATACGCAGTATTTT CASSHTPGAALDTQYF
TRBJ2-1 . . TRBV7-2 TGTGCCAGCAGCTTAGGAGGCCGTAGGAATGAGCAGTTCTTC CASSLGGRRNEQFF
TRBJ2-4 TRBD1 . TRBV23-1 TGCGCCAGCACCAACCGGGACAGGGAGAGGCATAGGGGCAAAAACATTCAGTACTTC CASTNRDRERHRGKNIQYF
TRBJ2-7 TRBD2 . TRBV15 TGTGCCACCAGCAGAGTGTTACTAGCGGGAGATCGTGAGCAGTACTTC CATSRVLLAGDREQYF
TRBJ2-5 TRBD2 . TRBV28 TGTGCCAGCAGTAATAGCGGGAGGGAAGAGACCCAGTACTTC CASSNSGREETQYF
TRBJ1-1 . . TRBV28 TGTGCCAGCAGTCTAGGAACAGGGTTAGGGTGGGCTTTCTTT CASSLGTGLGWAFF
TRBJ2-5 TRBD1 . TRBV6-5 TGTGCCAGCAGCCAGGACAGGGCAGAGACCCAGTACTTC CASSQDRAETQYF
TRBJ2-7 TRBD1 . TRBV28 TGTGCCAGCAGACGACAGGGGGATGTCTACGAGCAGTACTTC CASRRQGDVYEQYF
TRBJ2-5 . . TRBV15 TGTGCCACCAGCAGAGACGACAAGACGGGGGAGACCCAGTACTTC CATSRDDKTGETQYF
TRBJ2-1 TRBD1 . TRBV29-1 TGCAGCGTTATAAAACAGGGGGCAGAGAATGAGCAGTTCTTC CSVIKQGAENEQFF
TRBJ2-7 TRBD1 few TRBV2 TGTGCCACACAGGGACAGGGCGAGCAGTACTTC CATQGQGEQYF
TRBJ1-3 . . TRBV4-3 TGCGCCAGCAGCCAAGACCCTTCCGGGACAACTGGAAACACCATATATTTT CASSQDPSGTTGNTIYF
TRBJ1-2 . . TRBV2 TGTGCCAGCACCTACCAGGGGGGCTACACCTTC CASTYQGGYTF
TRBJ1-2 TRBD1 . TRBV7-9 TGTGCCAGCAGCTTCCGGACAGGGGCACCTCCCGGCTACACCTTC CASSFRTGAPPGYTF